The next 31 T cell receptor beta chains were all read from a single sample in a study of radiotherapy plus CTLA-4 blockade in lung cancer listed by TCRdb under 2018. Receptor libraries were prepared by the immunoSEQ multiplex PCR assay. TCRdb retrieved this table from immuneACCESS and kept in-frame rearrangements only. Not all clones are present; in checked studies, unresolved V genes account for under half, and no reason is known for the remainder. The sample table records about 88,000 clones; about two thirds of these occur just once. The ten largest clones capture over 13% of the sample. The source was peripheral blood, collected from a patient treated with radiotherapy plus ipilimumab. The receptors originated from a human donor with non-small cell lung cancer that progressed on radiotherapy plus ipilimumab.

The chain employs TRBV6-5 and TRBJ1-5; D perhaps matches TRBD1 (5 bases). Trimming took off 5 bases at V and 6 bases at J, with 11 bases between the two ends. The germline CDR1 and CDR2 sequences are MNHEY and SVGAGI. The CDR3 contains 13 residues. The CDR3 here is CASSLLRGQPQHF. DNA for the CDR3: TGTGCCAGCAGTCTGTTAAGGGGTCAGCCCCAGCATTTT.

This clone appeared a single time. The chain couples TRBV13 to TRBJ2-1; D is perhaps TRBD1 (7 bases). Germline V gene data show CDR1 as PRHDT and CDR2 as FYEKMQ (reference sequence). V was cut by 5 bases and J by 7 bases, with 18 bases left in between. This CDR3 contains 15 residues. CDR3 in amino acids: CASSQGEALLNEQFF. For the CDR3, the DNA is TGTGCCAGCAGCCAGGGGGAGGCCCTATTAAATGAGCAGTTCTTC.

V and J are TRBV6-6 and TRBJ1-1; D uncertain. V was cut by 0 bases and J by 7 bases, with 6 bases left in between. This CDR3 has 12 residues. Germline CDR1 is MNHNY and CDR2 is SVGAGI (reference sequence). CDR3 residues: CASSYSFGEAFF. CDR3 in DNA: TGTGCCAGCAGTTACTCGTTCGGTGAAGCTTTCTTT.

The chain carries TRBV28 and TRBJ1-6; 7 bases agree with TRBD1. The germline V gene encodes CDR1 MDHEN and CDR2 SYDVKM. This CDR3 region has 14 residues. J gave up 5 bases and V 5 bases, and 3 bases lay outside the gene matches. In nucleotides, the CDR3 is TGTGCCAGCAGTCCCGGGACAGATAATTCACCCCTCCACTTT. Residues: CASSPGTDNSPLHF.

Written as DNA, the CDR3 is TGTGCCAGCAGCTCTCGACAGGCGGCAGATACGCAGTATTTT. Its translation: CASSSRQAADTQYF. The gene calls are TRBV5-6 and TRBJ2-3; D possibly corresponds to TRBD1 (6 bases). Per the germline V gene, CDR1 is SGHDT and CDR2 is YYEEEE. V was shortened by 3 bases and J by 4 bases, with 12 bases between the two germline ends. The CDR3 is 14 amino acids.

The V gene is TRBV4-2, the J gene TRBJ2-1; possible D gene TRBD1, 5 bases. Trimming pared 4 bases from V and 6 bases from J, leaving 16 bases between. The CDR3 covers 15 residues. The germline V gene encodes CDR1 LGHNA and CDR2 YNFKEQ. CDR3 region: CASSLTRGFGNEQFF. The CDR3 DNA reads as TGTGCCAGCAGCCTTACAAGGGGTTTTGGCAATGAGCAGTTCTTC.

The rearrangement uses TRBV4-3 and TRBJ1-1; tentatively, D is TRBD1 (6 bases). Trimming took off 0 bases at V and 10 bases at J, with 15 bases between the two ends. CDR3 length equals 14 residues. Per the germline V gene, CDR1 is LGHNA and CDR2 is YSLEER. DNA of the CDR3: TGCGCCAGCAGCCAAGATGGAGGAAAGGGGGGAGCTTTCTTT. It encodes CASSQDGGKGGAFF.

The chain couples TRBV11-1 to TRBJ2-1; D perhaps matches TRBD1 (5 bases). Germline CDR1 reads SGHAT; CDR2 reads FQDESV (reference sequence). The CDR3 is 14 residues long. V lost 6 bases and J lost 8, with 17 bases in between. The CDR3 DNA is TGTGCCAGCAGTCCTGGGGCAGAGAGAGATGAGCAGTTCTTC. It codes for CASSPGAERDEQFF. Together with reference TRBV11-1 and TRBJ2-1, the CDR3 gives the full variable domain: EAEVAQSPRYKITEKSQAVAFWCDPISGHATLYWYRQILGQGPELLVQFQDESVVDDSQLPKDRFSAERLKGVDSTLKIQPAELGDSAMYLCASSPGAERDEQFFGPGTRLTVL.

This rearrangement joins TRBV28 to TRBJ2-5, with D perhaps matching TRBD2 (6 bases). Germline V CDR1 and CDR2: MDHEN, SYDVKM. The V end lost 4 bases, the J end lost 1 base, and 28 bases lay between the germline ends. The CDR3 is 20 amino acids. Here the CDR3 DNA reads TGTGCCAGCAGTTGGCCTAGCGCCCCAAGGTCCGTAGAGGGCCAAGAGACCCAGTACTTC. Its translation is CASSWPSAPRSVEGQETQYF.

The chain carries TRBV2 and TRBJ2-6; D may be TRBD1 (6 bases). The CDR3 spans 15 residues. Germline loops: CDR1 SNHLY, CDR2 FYNNEI. Deletions cut 4 bases from V and 2 bases from J, with 9 bases between. This CDR3 reads CASSVGAAGANVLTF. CDR3 sequence (DNA): TGTGCCAGCAGTGTGGGGGCGGCTGGGGCCAACGTCCTGACTTTC. Full variable domain (remainder filled in from reference TRBV2 and TRBJ2-6): EPEVTQTPSHQVTQMGQEVILRCVPISNHLYFYWYRQILGQKVEFLVSFYNNEISEKSEIFDDQFSVERPDGSNFTLKIRSTKLEDSAMYFCASSVGAAGANVLTFGAGSRLTVL.

This clone appeared a few times. The chain employs TRBV28 and TRBJ2-1, with 14 positions matching TRBD2. In germline, CDR1 is MDHEN, CDR2 SYDVKM. The CDR3 contains 16 residues. Trimming took 1 base from V and 12 from J; bases not matched to a gene: 8. CDR3 in amino acids: CASSLSGTSGGRRQFF. Here the CDR3 DNA reads TGTGCCAGCAGTTTATCCGGGACTAGCGGGGGTAGAAGGCAGTTCTTC.

The chain uses TRBV7-8 and TRBJ1-5; 9 positions agree with TRBD1. Germline values: CDR1 SGHVS, CDR2 FQNEAQ. The CDR3 contains 16 residues. The V and J ends lost 6 bases and 3 bases, in that order; junction bases with no gene match: 9. The CDR3 DNA is TGTGCCAGCAGTCTAACAGGGGGCAGAGACAATCAGCCCCAGCATTTT. Translating it yields CASSLTGGRDNQPQHF.

V and J are TRBV6-1 and TRBJ2-5, with 7 bases that match TRBD2. Germline V gene lookup returns CDR1 MNHNS and CDR2 SASEGT. The CDR3 sequence is 14 residues long. The trim removed 6 bases at V and 5 bases at J, leaving 9 bases unmatched. CDR3 in amino acids: CASRGLAVEETQYF. CDR3 nucleotides: TGTGCCAGCAGGGGGCTAGCGGTTGAGGAGACCCAGTACTTC.

In this sample, this clone turned up once. The rearrangement joins TRBV6-1 to TRBJ1-2; D remains ambiguous. Germline CDR1 MNHNS, CDR2 SASEGT. Trimming pared 4 bases from V and 2 bases from J, leaving 14 bases between. There are 15 residues in the CDR3. The CDR3 is CASSALGSGNYGYTF. The CDR3 coding sequence is TGTGCCAGCAGTGCGCTGGGGTCCGGCAACTATGGCTACACCTTC.

This clone was seen just once. V is TRBV6-6 and J is TRBJ2-3; no clear D gene. V dropped 6 bases and J dropped 8 bases, with 15 bases sitting between them. CDR1 is MNHNY and CDR2 is SVGAGI in the germline V gene (reference sequence). This CDR3 is built from 13 residues. The CDR3 DNA reads as TGTGCCAGCAGGCAGTACGCCGCCGGTACGCAGTATTTT. As protein: CASRQYAAGTQYF.

Many counts were recorded for this clone. The gene calls are TRBV5-6 and TRBJ1-1; possible D gene TRBD1, 5 bases. The V and J ends lost 0 bases and 5 bases respectively, with 8 bases between them. Per the germline V gene, CDR1 is SGHDT and CDR2 is YYEEEE. The CDR3 runs to 13 residues. The CDR3 DNA is TGTGCCAGCAGCTTGGGTTCAGGGACTGAAGCTTTCTTT. It translates to CASSLGSGTEAFF.

The chain joins TRBV27 to TRBJ1-2, with D unclear. CDR3 length equals 10 residues. Looked up from germline, CDR1 is MNHEY and CDR2 is SMNVEV (reference sequence). Trimming cost V 10 bases and J 2 bases, with 5 bases left between them. The CDR3 nucleotides read TGTGCCACCTGGAACTATGGCTACACCTTC. Its protein is CATWNYGYTF.

V and J are TRBV5-1 and TRBJ2-1; no firm D call. The CDR3 runs 14 residues. Germline V gene data show CDR1 as SGHRS and CDR2 as YFSETQ. The V and J ends lost 4 bases and 0 bases respectively, with 8 bases between them. The CDR3 coding sequence is TGCGCCAGCAGCCAGGCGGACTCCTACAATGAGCAGTTCTTC. It translates to CASSQADSYNEQFF.

This rearrangement joins TRBV6-1 to TRBJ1-5; D gene unclear. V was cut by 1 base and J by 7 bases, with 5 bases left in between. The germline gives CDR1 MNHNS, CDR2 SASEGT. The CDR3 totals 12 residues. The CDR3 nucleotides are TGTGCCAGCAGTGAAGGACGCCAGCCCCAGCATTTT. Amino acids: CASSEGRQPQHF.

This clone was counted a few times. V gene TRBV5-1 combines with J gene TRBJ2-7; D is tentatively TRBD1 or TRBD2 (5 bases each). The CDR3 runs to 14 residues. Trimming removed 4 bases from V and 2 bases from J, with 13 bases in between. Per germline, CDR1 SGHRS and CDR2 YFSETQ. In nucleotides, the CDR3 is TGCGCCAGCAGCCCCGGGGCCTTGCCCTACGAGCAGTACTTC. Translated: CASSPGALPYEQYF.

V and J are TRBV7-2 and TRBJ1-1; unclear D gene. The CDR3 runs 16 residues. Deletions cut 2 bases from V and 0 bases from J, with 13 bases between. Germline V gene data show CDR1 as SGHTA and CDR2 as FQGNSA. For the CDR3, the DNA is TGTGCCAGCAGCTTACGCCTAGGACGGATGAACACTGAAGCTTTCTTT. It codes for CASSLRLGRMNTEAFF. The full variable domain, in which reference TRBV7-2 and TRBJ1-1 provide the parts outside the CDR3, is GAGVSQSPSNKVTEKGKDVELRCDPISGHTALYWYRQSLGQGLEFLIYFQGNSAPDKSGLPSDRFSAERTGGSVSTLTIQRTQQEDSAVYLCASSLRLGRMNTEAFFGQGTRLTVV.

A single count supports this clone. This chain uses TRBV5-1 with TRBJ1-5, with D hard to call. The CDR3 runs 12 residues. Looked up from germline, CDR1 is SGHRS and CDR2 is YFSETQ. Trimming removed 0 bases from V and 5 bases from J, with 3 bases in between. The CDR3 DNA reads TGCGCCAGCAGCTTGGGTGATCAGCCCCAGCATTTT. Translated: CASSLGDQPQHF.

The rearrangement uses TRBV2 and TRBJ1-1; D remains unclear. The CDR3 is 15 amino acids. V was cut by 0 bases and J by 1 base, with 9 bases left in between. Germline V gives CDR1 SNHLY, CDR2 FYNNEI. CDR3 nucleotide sequence: TGTGCCAGCAGTGAAGCGACTTGGGGGAACACTGAAGCTTTCTTT. Its translation is CASSEATWGNTEAFF.

The rearrangement joins TRBV5-5 to TRBJ1-2, with a possible D match to TRBD1 (6 bases). V lost 3 bases and J lost 4, with 16 bases in between. Germline CDR1 and CDR2: SGHKS and YYEKEE (reference sequence). This CDR3 is 15 amino acids long. Written as DNA, the CDR3 is TGTGCCAGCAGCTCCGCCATACAGGGTGCCTATGGCTACACCTTC. Residues: CASSSAIQGAYGYTF.

V and J are TRBV27 and TRBJ1-5; 9 nucleotides align to TRBD1. The CDR3 is made up of 16 amino acids. Trimming removed 1 base from V and 4 bases from J; junction bases left unmatched: 5. Germline lookup yields CDR1 MNHEY and CDR2 SMNVEV (reference sequence). DNA for the CDR3: TGTGCCAGCAGTTTATTAGGGACAGGGCATAATCAGCCCCAGCATTTT. Translating gives CASSLLGTGHNQPQHF.

This clone was counted ten times or more. V usage is TRBV19 and J usage is TRBJ2-7; D perhaps matches TRBD2 (7 bases). The CDR3 contains 13 residues. Germline lookup yields CDR1 LNHDA and CDR2 SQIVND (reference sequence). V lost 8 bases and J 6 bases, leaving 17 bases between the germline ends. CDR3 in amino acids: CASLGGREFEQYF. The CDR3 DNA reads as TGTGCCAGTCTCGGGGGGCGTGAGTTCGAGCAGTACTTC.

The chain joins TRBV2 to TRBJ1-2; D is unresolved. The V and J ends lost 6 bases and 7 bases respectively, with 9 bases between them. The CDR3 loop spans 11 amino acids. The germline gives CDR1 SNHLY, CDR2 FYNNEI. CDR3 nucleotides: TGTGCCAGCAGGAGGGAACCTGGCTACACCTTC. Translated: CASRREPGYTF.

The rearrangement joins TRBV29-1 to TRBJ2-7; D not certain. CDR1 is SQVTM, CDR2 ANQGSEA, per germline. Trimming pared 0 bases from V and 3 bases from J, leaving 9 bases between. The CDR3 runs 13 residues. This CDR3 reads CSVEEAGNYEQYF. The CDR3 DNA reads TGCAGCGTTGAAGAGGCAGGAAACTACGAGCAGTACTTC.

This chain joins TRBV29-1 and TRBJ1-2; D is unresolved. Trimming left V 5 bases short and J 7 bases short, with 11 bases between. Germline CDR1 is SQVTM and CDR2 is ANQGSEA. CDR3 length: 11 residues. The CDR3: CSVLGSFGYTF. In DNA, the CDR3 is TGCAGCGTTCTAGGGTCGTTTGGCTACACCTTC.

This sequence joins TRBV29-1 and TRBJ2-3; D is perhaps TRBD2 (5 bases). CDR3 size: 15 residues. CDR1 and CDR2 (germline): SQVTM, ANQGSEA. Trimming pared 5 bases from V and 0 bases from J, leaving 15 bases between. CDR3 loop: CSVTEGGTSTDTQYF. The CDR3 coding sequence is TGCAGCGTTACCGAAGGAGGTACTAGCACAGATACGCAGTATTTT.

With regard to this clone: The same CDR3 is also encoded by other DNA sequences in this sample. The chain is built from TRBV5-1 and TRBJ1-1, with 7 positions matching TRBD1. The CDR3 totals 16 residues. V shed 0 bases and J 1 base; nucleotides not matched to a gene: 6. Germline V gene lookup returns CDR1 SGHRS and CDR2 YFSETQ. The CDR3 reads CASSLGQGVGNTEAFF. As DNA, the CDR3 is TGCGCCAGCAGCTTGGGTCAGGGGGTAGGGAACACTGAAGCTTTCTTT.